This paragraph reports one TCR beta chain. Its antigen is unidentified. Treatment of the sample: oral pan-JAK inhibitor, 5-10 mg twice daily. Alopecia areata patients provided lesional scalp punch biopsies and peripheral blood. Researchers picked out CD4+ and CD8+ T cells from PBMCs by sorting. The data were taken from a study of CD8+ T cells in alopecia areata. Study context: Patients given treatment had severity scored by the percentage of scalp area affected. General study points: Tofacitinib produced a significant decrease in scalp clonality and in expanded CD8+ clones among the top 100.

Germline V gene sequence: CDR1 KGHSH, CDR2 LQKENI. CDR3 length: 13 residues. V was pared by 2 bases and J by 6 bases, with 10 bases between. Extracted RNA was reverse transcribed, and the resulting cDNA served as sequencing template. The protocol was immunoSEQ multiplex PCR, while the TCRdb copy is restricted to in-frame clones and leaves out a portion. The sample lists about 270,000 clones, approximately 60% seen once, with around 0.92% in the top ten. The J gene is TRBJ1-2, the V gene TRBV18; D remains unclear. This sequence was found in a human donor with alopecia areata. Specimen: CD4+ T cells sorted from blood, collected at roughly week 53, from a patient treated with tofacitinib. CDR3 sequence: CASSPTALDGYTF. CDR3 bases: TGTGCCAGCTCACCAACAGCCCTCGATGGCTACACCTTC. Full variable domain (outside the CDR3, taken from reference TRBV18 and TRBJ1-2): NAGVMQNPRHLVRRRGQEARLRCSPMKGHSHVYWYRQLPEEGLKFMVYLQKENIIDESGMPKERFSAEFPKEGPSILRIQQVVRGDSAAYFCASSPTALDGYTFGSGTRLTVV.